Listed here is a single TCR beta chain. The target antigen is unknown. The V end was cut by 4 bases, the J end by 4 bases, with 13 bases between. The CDR3 consists of 15 residues. The V gene's germline CDR1 is SGHNT and CDR2 YENEEA. This record belongs to a study of cytomegalovirus exposure and HLA in healthy donors. The PCR had 60 Vbeta and 13 Jbeta primers. The protocol was immunoSEQ multiplex PCR, while the TCRdb copy is restricted to in-frame clones and leaves out a portion. The table includes 85,000 to 120,000 clones, about four fifths detected once. Study results and caveats: A later analysis showed that HLA-associated TCR beta chains had undergone more clonal expansion than equally common others. TCR beta V- and J-gene trimming was later associated with a missense DCLRE1C variant. HLA restriction was apparent for most CMV-associated TCR beta chains in a later analysis.

The clonotype was recovered from a woman aged 45-65 years in good health and CMV-seropositive. The chain recombines TRBV11-3 with TRBJ2-2, with a weak D call TRBD2 (5 bases). Sequencing used PBMCs. As DNA, the CDR3 is TGTGCCAGCAGCTCTACTAGGGCGGCCACCGGGGAGCTGTTTTTT. Its translation is CASSSTRAATGELFF.